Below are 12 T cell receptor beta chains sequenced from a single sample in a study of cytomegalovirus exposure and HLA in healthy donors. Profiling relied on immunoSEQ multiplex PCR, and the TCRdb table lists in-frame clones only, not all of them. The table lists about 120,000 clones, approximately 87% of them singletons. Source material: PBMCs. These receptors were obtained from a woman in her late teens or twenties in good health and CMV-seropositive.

For the CDR3, the DNA is TGTGCCAGTAGTAGAGGGACACGGACCTACGAGCAGTACTTC. The encoded protein is CASSRGTRTYEQYF. V usage is TRBV19 and J usage is TRBJ2-7; a possible D gene is TRBD1 (6 bases). Germline assignment: CDR1 LNHDA and CDR2 SQIVND (reference sequence). The CDR3 is made up of 14 amino acids. The V end was cut by 4 bases, the J end by 2 bases, with 12 bases between.

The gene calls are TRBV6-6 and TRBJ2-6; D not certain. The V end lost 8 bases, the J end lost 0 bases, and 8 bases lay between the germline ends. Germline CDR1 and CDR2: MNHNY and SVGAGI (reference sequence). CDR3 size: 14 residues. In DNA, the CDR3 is TGTGCCAGCGTGGCAGACTCTGGGGCCAACGTCCTGACTTTC. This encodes CASVADSGANVLTF.

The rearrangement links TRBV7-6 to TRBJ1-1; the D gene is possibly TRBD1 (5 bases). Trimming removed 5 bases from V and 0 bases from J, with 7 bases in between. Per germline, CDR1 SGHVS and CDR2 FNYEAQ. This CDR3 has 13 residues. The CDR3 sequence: CASSLTVNTEAFF. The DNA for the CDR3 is TGTGCCAGCAGCCTGACAGTGAACACTGAAGCTTTCTTT.

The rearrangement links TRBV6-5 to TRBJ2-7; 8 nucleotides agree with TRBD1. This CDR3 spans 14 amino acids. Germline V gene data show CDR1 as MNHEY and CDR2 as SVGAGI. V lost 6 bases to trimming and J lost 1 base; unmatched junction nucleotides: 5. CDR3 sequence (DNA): TGTGCCAGCAGATCAGGGGGCAGGTCCTACGAGCAGTACTTC. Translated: CASRSGGRSYEQYF.

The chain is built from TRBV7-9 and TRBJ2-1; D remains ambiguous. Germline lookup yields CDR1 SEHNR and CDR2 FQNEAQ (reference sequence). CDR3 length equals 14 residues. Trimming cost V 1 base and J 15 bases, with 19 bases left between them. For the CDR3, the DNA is TGTGCCAGCAGCTTAGGAGACCCTAGAGGATCGGGGTTCTTC. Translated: CASSLGDPRGSGFF.

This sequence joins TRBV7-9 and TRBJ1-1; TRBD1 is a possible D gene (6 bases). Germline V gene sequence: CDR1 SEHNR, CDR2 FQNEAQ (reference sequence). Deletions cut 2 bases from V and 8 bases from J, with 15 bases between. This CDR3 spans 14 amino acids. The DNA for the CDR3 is TGTGCCAGCAGCTTAAAGGGGGTCCCCAACGAAGCTTTCTTT. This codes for CASSLKGVPNEAFF.

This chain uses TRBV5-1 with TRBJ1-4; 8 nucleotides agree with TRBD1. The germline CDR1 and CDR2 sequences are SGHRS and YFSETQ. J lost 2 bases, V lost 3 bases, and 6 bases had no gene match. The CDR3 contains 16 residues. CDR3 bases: TGCGCCAGCAGCTCGGACAGGGTGTCTACTAATGAAAAACTGTTTTTT. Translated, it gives CASSSDRVSTNEKLFF.

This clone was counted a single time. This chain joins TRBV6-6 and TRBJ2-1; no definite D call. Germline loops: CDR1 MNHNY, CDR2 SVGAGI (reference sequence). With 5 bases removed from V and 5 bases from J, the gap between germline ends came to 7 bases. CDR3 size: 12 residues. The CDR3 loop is CASSKQNNEQFF. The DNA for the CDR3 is TGTGCCAGCAGTAAACAGAACAATGAGCAGTTCTTC.

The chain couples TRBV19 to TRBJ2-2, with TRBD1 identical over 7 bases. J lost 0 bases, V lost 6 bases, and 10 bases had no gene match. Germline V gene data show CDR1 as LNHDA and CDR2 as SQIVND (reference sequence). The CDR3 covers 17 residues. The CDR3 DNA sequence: TGTGCCAGTAGGCTCCGGGACAGAGATCCGAACACCGGGGAGCTGTTTTTT. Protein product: CASRLRDRDPNTGELFF.

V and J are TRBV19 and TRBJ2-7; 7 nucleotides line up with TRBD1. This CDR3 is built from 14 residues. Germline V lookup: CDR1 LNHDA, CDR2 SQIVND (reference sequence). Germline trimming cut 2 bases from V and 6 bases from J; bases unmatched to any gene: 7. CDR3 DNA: TGTGCCAGTAGTATATACAGGGGTCGGGGCGAGCAGTACTTC. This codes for CASSIYRGRGEQYF.

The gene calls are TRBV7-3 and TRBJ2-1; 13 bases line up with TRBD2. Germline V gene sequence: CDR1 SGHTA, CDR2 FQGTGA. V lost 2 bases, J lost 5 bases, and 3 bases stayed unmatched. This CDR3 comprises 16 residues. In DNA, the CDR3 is TGTGCCAGCAGCTTATTTGGGACTAGCGGGAACAATGAGCAGTTCTTC. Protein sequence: CASSLFGTSGNNEQFF.

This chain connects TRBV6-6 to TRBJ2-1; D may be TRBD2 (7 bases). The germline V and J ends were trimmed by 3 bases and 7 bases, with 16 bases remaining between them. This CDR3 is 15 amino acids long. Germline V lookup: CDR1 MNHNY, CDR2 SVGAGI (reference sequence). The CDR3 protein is CASSYWEGEMNEQFF. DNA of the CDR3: TGTGCCAGCAGTTATTGGGAGGGGGAGATGAATGAGCAGTTCTTC.